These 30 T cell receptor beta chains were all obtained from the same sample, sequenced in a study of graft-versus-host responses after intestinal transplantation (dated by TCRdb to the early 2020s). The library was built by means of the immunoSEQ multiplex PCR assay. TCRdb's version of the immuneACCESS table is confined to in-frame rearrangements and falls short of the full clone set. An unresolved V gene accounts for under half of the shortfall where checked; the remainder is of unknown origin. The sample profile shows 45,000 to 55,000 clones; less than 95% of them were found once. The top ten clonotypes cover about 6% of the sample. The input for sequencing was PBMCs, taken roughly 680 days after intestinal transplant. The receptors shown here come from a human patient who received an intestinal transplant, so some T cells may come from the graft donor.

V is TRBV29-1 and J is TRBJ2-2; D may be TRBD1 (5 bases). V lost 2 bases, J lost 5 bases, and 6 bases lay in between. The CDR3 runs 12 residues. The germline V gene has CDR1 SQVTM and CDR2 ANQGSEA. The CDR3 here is CSVERGTGELFF. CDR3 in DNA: TGCAGCGTTGAAAGGGGAACCGGGGAGCTGTTTTTT.

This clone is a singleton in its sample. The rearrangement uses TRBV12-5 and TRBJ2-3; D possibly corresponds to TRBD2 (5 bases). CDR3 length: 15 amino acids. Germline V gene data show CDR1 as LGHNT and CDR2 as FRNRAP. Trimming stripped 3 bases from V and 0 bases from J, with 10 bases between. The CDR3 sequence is CASGFGETSTDTQYF. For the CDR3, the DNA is TGTGCTAGTGGTTTCGGGGAAACTAGCACAGATACGCAGTATTTT.

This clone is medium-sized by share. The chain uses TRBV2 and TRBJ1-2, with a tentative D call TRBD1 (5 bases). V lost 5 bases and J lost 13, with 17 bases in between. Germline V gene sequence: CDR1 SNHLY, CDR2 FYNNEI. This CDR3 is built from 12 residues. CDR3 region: CASSRQGSEATF. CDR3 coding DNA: TGTGCCAGCAGTCGCCAGGGAAGCGAGGCCACCTTC.

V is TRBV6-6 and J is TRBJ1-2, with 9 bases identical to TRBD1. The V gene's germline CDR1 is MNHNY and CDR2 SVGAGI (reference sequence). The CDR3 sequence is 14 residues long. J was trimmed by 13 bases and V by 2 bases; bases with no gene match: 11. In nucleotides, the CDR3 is TGTGCCAGCAGTTACCCCAAGGGACAGGGACTCGCCACCTTC. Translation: CASSYPKGQGLATF.

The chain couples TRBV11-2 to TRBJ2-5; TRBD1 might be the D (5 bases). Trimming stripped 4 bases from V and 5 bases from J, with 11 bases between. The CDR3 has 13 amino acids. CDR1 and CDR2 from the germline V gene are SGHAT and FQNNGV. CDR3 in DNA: TGTGCCAGCAGCTCACAGGACGTGGAGACCCAGTACTTC. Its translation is CASSSQDVETQYF.

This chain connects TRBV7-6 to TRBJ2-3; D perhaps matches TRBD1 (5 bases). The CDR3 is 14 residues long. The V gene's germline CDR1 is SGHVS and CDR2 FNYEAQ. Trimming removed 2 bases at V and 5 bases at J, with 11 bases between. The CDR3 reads CASSLNNQGDTQYF. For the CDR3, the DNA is TGTGCCAGCAGCTTAAACAACCAGGGAGATACGCAGTATTTT.

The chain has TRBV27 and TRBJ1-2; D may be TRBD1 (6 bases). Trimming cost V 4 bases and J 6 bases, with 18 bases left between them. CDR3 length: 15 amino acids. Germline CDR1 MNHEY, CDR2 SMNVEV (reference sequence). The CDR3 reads CASSYSDRPGHGYTF. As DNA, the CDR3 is TGTGCCAGCAGTTACAGTGACAGGCCAGGGCATGGCTACACCTTC.

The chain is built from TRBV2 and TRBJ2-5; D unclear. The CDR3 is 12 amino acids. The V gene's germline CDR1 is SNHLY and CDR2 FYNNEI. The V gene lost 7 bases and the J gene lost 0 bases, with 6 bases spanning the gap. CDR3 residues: CASKYYQETQYF. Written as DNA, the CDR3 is TGTGCCAGCAAGTACTACCAAGAGACCCAGTACTTC.

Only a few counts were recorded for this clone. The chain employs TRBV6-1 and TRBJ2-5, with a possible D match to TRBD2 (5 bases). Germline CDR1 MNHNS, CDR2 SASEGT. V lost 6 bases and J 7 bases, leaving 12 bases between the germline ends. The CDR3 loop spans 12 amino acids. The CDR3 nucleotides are TGTGCCAGCAGCGAGCCCGCGGGGACCCAGTACTTC. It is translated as CASSEPAGTQYF.

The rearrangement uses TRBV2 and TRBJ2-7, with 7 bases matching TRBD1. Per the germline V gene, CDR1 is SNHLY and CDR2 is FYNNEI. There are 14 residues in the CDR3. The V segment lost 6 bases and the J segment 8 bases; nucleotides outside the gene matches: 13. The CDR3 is CASRPGQPYEKQYF. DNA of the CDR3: TGTGCCAGCAGACCGGGACAGCCCTACGAAAAGCAGTACTTC.

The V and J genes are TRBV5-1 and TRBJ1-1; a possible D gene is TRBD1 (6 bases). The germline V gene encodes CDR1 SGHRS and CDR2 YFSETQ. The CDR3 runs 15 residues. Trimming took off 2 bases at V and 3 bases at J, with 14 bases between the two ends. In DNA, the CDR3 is TGCGCCAGCAGCTTAAACCCGGGACAAGACACTGAAGCTTTCTTT. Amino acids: CASSLNPGQDTEAFF.

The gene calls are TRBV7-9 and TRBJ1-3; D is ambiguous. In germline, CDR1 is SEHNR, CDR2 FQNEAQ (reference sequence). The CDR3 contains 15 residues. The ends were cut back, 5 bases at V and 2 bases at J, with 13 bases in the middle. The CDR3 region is CASSQRTGTGNTIYF. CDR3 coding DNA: TGTGCCAGCAGCCAACGGACGGGAACTGGAAACACCATATATTTT.

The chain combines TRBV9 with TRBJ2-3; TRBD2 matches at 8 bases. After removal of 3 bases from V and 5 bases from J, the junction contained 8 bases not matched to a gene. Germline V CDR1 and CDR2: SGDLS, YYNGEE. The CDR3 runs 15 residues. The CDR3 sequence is CASSAGLAGVDTQYF. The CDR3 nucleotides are TGTGCCAGCAGCGCCGGACTAGCTGGGGTAGATACGCAGTATTTT.

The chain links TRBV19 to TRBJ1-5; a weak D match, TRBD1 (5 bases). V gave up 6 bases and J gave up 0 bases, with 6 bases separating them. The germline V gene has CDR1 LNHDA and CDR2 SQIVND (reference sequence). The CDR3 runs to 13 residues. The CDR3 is CASRTDSNQPQHF. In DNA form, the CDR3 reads TGTGCCAGTAGGACAGATAGCAATCAGCCCCAGCATTTT. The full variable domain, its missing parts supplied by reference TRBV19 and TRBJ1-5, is DGGITQSPKYLFRKEGQNVTLSCEQNLNHDAMYWYRQDPGQGLRLIYYSQIVNDFQKGDIAEGYSVSREKKESFPLTVTSAQKNPTAFYLCASRTDSNQPQHFGDGTRLSIL.

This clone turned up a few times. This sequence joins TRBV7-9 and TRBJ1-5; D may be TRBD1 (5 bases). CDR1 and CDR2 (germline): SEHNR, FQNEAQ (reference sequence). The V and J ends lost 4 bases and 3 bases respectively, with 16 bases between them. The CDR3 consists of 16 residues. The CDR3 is CASSWGSPGLNQPQHF. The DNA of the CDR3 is TGTGCCAGCAGCTGGGGGTCCCCCGGACTCAATCAGCCCCAGCATTTT.

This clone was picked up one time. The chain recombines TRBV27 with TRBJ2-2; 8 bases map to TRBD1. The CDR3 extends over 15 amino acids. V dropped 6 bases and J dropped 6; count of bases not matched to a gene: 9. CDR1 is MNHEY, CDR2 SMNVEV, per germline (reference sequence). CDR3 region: CASRGGQGAAGELFF. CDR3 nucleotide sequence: TGTGCCAGCAGAGGCGGGCAGGGGGCGGCCGGGGAGCTGTTTTTT.

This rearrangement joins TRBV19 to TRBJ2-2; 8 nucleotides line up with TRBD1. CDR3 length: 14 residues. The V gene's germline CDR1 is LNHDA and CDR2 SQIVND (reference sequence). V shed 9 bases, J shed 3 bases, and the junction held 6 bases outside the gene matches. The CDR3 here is CASRGQVDTGELFF. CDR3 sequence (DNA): TGTGCCAGCAGGGGACAGGTAGACACCGGGGAGCTGTTTTTT.

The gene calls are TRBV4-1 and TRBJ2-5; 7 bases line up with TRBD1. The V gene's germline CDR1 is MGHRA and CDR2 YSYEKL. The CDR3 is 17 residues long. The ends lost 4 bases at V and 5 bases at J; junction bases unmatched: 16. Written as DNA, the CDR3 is TGCGCCAGCAGCCCATCATTCCTCAGGGGGTCCTGGGAGACCCAGTACTTC. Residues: CASSPSFLRGSWETQYF.

The DNA of the CDR3 is TGTGCCAGCAGCCGGATCTTGACTAGCGGGGGCACAGATACGCAGTATTTT. Translated, it gives CASSRILTSGGTDTQYF. The genes are TRBV5-8 and TRBJ2-3; 11 positions agree with TRBD2. Germline V CDR1 and CDR2: SGHTS, YDEGEE. V lost 4 bases and J lost 1; bases outside the gene matches: 8. The CDR3 has 17 residues.

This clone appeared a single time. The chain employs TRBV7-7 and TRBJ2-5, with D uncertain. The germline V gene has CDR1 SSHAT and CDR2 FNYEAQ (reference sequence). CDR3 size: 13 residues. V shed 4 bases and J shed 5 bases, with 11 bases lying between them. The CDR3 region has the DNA TGTGCCAGCAGCTACCGGTTAAGGGAGACCCAGTACTTC. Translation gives CASSYRLRETQYF.

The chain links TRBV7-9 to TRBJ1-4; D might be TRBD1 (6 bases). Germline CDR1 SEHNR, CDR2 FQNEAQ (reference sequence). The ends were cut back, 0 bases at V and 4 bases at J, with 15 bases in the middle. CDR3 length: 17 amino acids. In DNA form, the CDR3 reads TGTGCCAGCAGCTTAGCCCCGGGGGGGGCCCGTAATGAAAAACTGTTTTTT. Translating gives CASSLAPGGARNEKLFF. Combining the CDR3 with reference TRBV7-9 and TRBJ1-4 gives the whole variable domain DTGVSQNPRHKITKRGQNVTFRCDPISEHNRLYWYRQTLGQGPEFLTYFQNEAQLEKSRLLSDRFSAERPKGSFSTLEIQRTEQGDSAMYLCASSLAPGGARNEKLFFGSGTQLSVL.

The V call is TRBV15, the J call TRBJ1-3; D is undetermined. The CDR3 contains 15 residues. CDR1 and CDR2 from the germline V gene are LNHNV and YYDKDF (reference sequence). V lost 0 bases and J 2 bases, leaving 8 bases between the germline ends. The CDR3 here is CATSRDFGPGNTIYF. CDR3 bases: TGTGCCACCAGCAGAGATTTCGGGCCTGGAAACACCATATATTTT.

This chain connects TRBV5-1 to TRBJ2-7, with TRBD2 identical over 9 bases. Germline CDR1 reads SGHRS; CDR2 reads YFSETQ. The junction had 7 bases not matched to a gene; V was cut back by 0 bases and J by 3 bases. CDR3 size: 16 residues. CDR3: CASSLVAGEPNYEQYF. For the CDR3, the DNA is TGCGCCAGCAGCTTGGTAGCGGGGGAACCTAACTACGAGCAGTACTTC.

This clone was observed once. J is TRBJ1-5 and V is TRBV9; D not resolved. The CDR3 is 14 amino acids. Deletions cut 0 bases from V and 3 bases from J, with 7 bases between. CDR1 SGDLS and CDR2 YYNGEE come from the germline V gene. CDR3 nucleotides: TGTGCCAGCAGCGTAGACCCTATCAATCAGCCCCAGCATTTT. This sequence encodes CASSVDPINQPQHF.

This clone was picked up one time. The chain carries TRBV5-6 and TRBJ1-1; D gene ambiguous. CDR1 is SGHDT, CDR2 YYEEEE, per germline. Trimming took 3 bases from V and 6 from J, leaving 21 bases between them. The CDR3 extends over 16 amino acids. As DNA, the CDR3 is TGTGCCAGCAGCTGGGGATACGGACCCCAAGCCCCTGAAGCTTTCTTT. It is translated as CASSWGYGPQAPEAFF.

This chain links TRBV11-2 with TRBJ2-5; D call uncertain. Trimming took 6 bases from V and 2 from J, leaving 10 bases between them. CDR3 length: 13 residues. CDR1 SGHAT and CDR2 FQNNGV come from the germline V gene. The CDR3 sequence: CASSPGSQETQYF. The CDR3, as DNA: TGTGCCAGCAGTCCAGGTAGTCAAGAGACCCAGTACTTC. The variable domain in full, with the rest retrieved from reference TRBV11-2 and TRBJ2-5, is EAGVAQSPRYKIIEKRQSVAFWCNPISGHATLYWYQQILGQGPKLLIQFQNNGVVDDSQLPKDRFSAERLKGVDSTLKIQPAKLEDSAVYLCASSPGSQETQYFGPGTRLLVL.

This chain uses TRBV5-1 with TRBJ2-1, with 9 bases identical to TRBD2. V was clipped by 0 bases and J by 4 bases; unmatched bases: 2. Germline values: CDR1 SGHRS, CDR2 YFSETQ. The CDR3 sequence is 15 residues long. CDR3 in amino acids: CASSLDSGGYNEQFF. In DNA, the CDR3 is TGCGCCAGCAGCTTGGATAGCGGGGGTTACAATGAGCAGTTCTTC.

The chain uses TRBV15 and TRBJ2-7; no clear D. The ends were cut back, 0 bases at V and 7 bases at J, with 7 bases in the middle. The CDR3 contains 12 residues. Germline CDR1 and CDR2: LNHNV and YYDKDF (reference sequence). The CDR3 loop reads CATSREVGEQYF. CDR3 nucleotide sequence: TGTGCCACCAGCAGAGAGGTGGGGGAGCAGTACTTC. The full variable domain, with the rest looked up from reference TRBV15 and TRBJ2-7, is DAMVIQNPRYQVTQFGKPVTLSCSQTLNHNVMYWYQQKSSQAPKLLFHYYDKDFNNEADTPDNFQSRRPNTSFCFLDIRSPGLGDTAMYLCATSREVGEQYFGPGTRLTVT.

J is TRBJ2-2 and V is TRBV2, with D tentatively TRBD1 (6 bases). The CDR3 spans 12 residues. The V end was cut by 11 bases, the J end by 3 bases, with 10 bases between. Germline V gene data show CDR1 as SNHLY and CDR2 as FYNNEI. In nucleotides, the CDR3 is TGTGCCGGGGGCTTTTACACCGGGGAGCTGTTTTTT. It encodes CAGGFYTGELFF.

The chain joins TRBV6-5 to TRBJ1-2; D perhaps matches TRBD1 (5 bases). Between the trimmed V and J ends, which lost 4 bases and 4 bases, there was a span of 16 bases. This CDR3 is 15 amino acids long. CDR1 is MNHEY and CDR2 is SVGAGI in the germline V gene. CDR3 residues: CASSSGDGVFYGYTF. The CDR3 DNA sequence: TGTGCCAGCAGTTCGGGGGACGGAGTATTCTATGGCTACACCTTC.